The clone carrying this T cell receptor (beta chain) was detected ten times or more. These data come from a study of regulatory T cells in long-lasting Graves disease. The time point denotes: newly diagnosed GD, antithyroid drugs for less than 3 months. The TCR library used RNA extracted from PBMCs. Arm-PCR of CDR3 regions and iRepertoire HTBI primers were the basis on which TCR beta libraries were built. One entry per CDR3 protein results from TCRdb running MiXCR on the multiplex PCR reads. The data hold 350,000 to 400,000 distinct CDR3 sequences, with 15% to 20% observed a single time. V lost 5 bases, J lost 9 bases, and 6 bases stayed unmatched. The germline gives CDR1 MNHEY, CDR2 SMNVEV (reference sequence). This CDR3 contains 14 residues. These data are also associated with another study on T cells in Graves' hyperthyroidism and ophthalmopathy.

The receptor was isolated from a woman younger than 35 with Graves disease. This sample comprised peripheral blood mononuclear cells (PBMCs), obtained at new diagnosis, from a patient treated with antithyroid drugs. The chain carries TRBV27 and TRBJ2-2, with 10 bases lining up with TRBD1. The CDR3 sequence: CASSTGQGNRELFF. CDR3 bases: TGTGCCAGCAGTACGGGACAGGGGAACCGGGAGCTGTTTTTT.